Presented here are 4 T cell receptor beta chains from one specimen sequenced in a study of T cell responses to AZD1222 COVID-19 vaccine (dated by TCRdb to the early 2020s). The library came from the immunoSEQ multiplex PCR assay. TCRdb took over this immuneACCESS table, retaining in-frame rearrangements with V and J assigned. Such tables are incomplete; in checked studies, under half of the missing clones stem from an unresolved V gene, and the remainder is unexplained. This sample lists 100,000 to 120,000 clones; 92% were detected once. The top ten hold 7.5% to 9% of the sample. The time point label here, explained by the study, means: baseline before first vaccination. Sequencing used peripheral blood, obtained on day 0 of AZD1222 vaccination. These receptors were collected from an adult in good health.

The V call is TRBV27, the J call TRBJ1-4; no firm D call. This CDR3 region has 16 residues. Trimming pared 6 bases from V and 1 base from J, leaving 15 bases between. The germline CDR1 and CDR2 sequences are MNHEY and SMNVEV (reference sequence). CDR3 nucleotides: TGTGCCAGCAGCCCCAACCCAGGTTTAACTAATGAAAAACTGTTTTTT. It is translated as CASSPNPGLTNEKLFF.

This chain uses TRBV19 with TRBJ1-2; D call uncertain. Germline CDR1 LNHDA, CDR2 SQIVND (reference sequence). The CDR3 totals 13 residues. Trimming took 3 bases from V and 1 from J, leaving 6 bases between them. The CDR3 nucleotides are TGTGCCAGTAGTATTGACTTTAACTATGGCTACACCTTC. This gives the protein CASSIDFNYGYTF.

The chain recombines TRBV5-1 with TRBJ2-3; D unresolved. V lost 0 bases, J lost 3 bases, and 11 bases lay in between. Per the germline V gene, CDR1 is SGHRS and CDR2 is YFSETQ. The length of the CDR3 is 15 residues. The CDR3 DNA follows: TGCGCCAGCAGCTTGGCATATGACGGGACAGATACGCAGTATTTT. Translating gives CASSLAYDGTDTQYF.

J is TRBJ2-4 and V is TRBV6-5; 7 bases align to TRBD1. CDR1 and CDR2 from the germline V gene are MNHEY and SVGAGI. Trimming at V came to 5 bases and at J to 9 bases, leaving 7 bases not matched to a gene. The CDR3 has 13 residues. Here the CDR3 DNA reads TGTGCCAGCAGTAGAGACAGGGACGGCATTCAGTACTTC. Translation gives CASSRDRDGIQYF.